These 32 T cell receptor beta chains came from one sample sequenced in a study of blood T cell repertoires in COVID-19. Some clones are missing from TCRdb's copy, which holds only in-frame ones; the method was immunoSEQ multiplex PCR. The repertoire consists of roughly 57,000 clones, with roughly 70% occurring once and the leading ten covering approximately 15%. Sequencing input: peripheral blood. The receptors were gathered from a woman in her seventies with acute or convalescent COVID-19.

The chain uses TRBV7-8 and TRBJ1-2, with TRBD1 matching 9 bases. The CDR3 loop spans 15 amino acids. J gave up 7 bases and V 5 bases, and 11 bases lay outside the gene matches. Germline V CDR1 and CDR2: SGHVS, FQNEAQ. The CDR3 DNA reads TGTGCCAGCAGCCCCGATCTGGGACAGGGCTCTGGCTACACCTTC. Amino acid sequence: CASSPDLGQGSGYTF.

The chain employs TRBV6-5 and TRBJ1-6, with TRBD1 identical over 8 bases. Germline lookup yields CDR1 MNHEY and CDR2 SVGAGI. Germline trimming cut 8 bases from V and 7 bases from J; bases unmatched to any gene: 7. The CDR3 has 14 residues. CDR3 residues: CASGVTGGNSPLHF. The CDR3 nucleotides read TGTGCCAGCGGAGTCACAGGGGGAAATTCACCCCTCCACTTT.

In DNA form, the CDR3 reads TGTGCCAGCAGCTTAGCGGGGGGGTGGTTTAGCACAGATACGCAGTATTTT. Translation: CASSLAGGWFSTDTQYF. The rearrangement joins TRBV5-6 to TRBJ2-3; 10 bases line up with TRBD2. CDR3 length: 17 amino acids. The trim removed 2 bases at V and 0 bases at J, leaving 6 bases unmatched. Germline V lookup: CDR1 SGHDT, CDR2 YYEEEE.

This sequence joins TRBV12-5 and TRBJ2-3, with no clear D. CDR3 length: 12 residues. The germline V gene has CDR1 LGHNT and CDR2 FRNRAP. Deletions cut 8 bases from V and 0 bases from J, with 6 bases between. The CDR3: CASKPSTDTQYF. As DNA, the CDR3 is TGTGCTAGTAAGCCGAGCACAGATACGCAGTATTTT.

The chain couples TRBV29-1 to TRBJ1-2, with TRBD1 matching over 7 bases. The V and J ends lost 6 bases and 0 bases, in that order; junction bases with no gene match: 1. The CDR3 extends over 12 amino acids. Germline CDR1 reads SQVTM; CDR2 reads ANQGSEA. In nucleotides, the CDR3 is TGCAGCGTCGGACAGGCTAACTATGGCTACACCTTC. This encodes CSVGQANYGYTF.

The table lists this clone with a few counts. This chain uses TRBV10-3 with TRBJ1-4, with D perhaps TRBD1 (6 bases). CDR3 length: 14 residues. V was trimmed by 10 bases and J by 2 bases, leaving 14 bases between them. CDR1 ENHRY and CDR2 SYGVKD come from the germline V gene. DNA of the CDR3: TGTGCCACCCATAAAGACAGGACTAATGAAAAACTGTTTTTT. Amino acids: CATHKDRTNEKLFF.

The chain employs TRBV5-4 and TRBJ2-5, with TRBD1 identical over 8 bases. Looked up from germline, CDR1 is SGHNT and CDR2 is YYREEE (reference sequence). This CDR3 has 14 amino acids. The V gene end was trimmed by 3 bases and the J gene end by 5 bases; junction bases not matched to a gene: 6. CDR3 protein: CASSSRGPSETQYF. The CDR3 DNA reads TGTGCCAGCAGCTCCAGGGGGCCTAGCGAGACCCAGTACTTC.

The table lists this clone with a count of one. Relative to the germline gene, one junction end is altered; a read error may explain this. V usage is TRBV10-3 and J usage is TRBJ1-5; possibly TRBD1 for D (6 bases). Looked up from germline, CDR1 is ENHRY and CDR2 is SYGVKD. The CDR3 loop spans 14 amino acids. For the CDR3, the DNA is TGTGCCATCAAAGCACAGGGTAGCGATCAGCCCCAGCATTTT. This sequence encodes CAIKAQGSDQPQHF.

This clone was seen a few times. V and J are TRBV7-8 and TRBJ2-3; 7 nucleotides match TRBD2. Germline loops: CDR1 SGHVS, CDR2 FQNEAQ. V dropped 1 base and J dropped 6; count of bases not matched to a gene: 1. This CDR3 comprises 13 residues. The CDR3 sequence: CASSLGREDTQYF. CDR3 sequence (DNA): TGTGCCAGCAGCTTAGGGCGGGAGGATACGCAGTATTTT.

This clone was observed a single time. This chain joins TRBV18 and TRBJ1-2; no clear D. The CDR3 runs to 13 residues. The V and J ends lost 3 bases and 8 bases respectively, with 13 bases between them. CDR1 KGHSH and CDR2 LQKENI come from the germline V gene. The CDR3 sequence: CASSPSDSRGYTF. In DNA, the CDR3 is TGTGCCAGCTCACCCTCGGACTCGCGAGGCTACACCTTC.

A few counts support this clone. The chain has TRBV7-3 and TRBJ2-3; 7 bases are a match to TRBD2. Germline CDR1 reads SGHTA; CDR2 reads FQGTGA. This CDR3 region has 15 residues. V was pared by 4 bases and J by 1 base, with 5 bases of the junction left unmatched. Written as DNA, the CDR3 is TGTGCCAGCAGCTCCCTCCGGGGGGGCACAGATACGCAGTATTTT. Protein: CASSSLRGGTDTQYF.

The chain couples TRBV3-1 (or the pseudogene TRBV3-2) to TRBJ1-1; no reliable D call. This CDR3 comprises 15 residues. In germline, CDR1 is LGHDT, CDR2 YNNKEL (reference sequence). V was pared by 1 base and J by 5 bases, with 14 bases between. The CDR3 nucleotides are TGTGCCAGCAGCCAAGTGAGAGGGTTGAGGACTGAAGCTTTCTTT. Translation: CASSQVRGLRTEAFF.

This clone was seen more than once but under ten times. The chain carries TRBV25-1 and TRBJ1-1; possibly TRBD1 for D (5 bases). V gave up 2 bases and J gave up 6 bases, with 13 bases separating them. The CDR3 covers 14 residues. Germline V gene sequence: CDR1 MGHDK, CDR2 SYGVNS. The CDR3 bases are TGTGCCAGCAGTGAACCTAACAGGAGGGCTGAAGCTTTCTTT. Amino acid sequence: CASSEPNRRAEAFF.

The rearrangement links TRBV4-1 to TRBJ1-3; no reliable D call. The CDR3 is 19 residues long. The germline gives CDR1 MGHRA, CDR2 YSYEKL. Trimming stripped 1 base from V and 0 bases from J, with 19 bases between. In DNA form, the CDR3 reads TGCGCCAGCAGCCAAGGGCCGGAGCCACCTTTCTTCTCTGGAAACACCATATATTTT. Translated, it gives CASSQGPEPPFFSGNTIYF.

The CDR3 region is CARAPVGTSRAFF. CDR3 nucleotide sequence: TGTGCCAGAGCCCCTGTGGGGACTTCGAGAGCTTTCTTT. This chain uses TRBV2 with TRBJ1-1, with D possibly being TRBD1 (5 bases). Trimming took 9 bases from V and 10 from J, leaving 21 bases between them. CDR1 and CDR2 (germline): SNHLY, FYNNEI. The CDR3 length is 13 residues. Drawing the rest from reference TRBV2 and TRBJ1-1, the complete variable domain is EPEVTQTPSHQVTQMGQEVILRCVPISNHLYFYWYRQILGQKVEFLVSFYNNEISEKSEIFDDQFSVERPDGSNFTLKIRSTKLEDSAMYFCARAPVGTSRAFFGQGTRLTVV.

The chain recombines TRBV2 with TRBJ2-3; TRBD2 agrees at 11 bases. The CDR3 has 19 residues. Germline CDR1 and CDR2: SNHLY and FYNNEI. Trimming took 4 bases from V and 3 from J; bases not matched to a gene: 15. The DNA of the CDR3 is TGTGCCAGCAGTGTCCCCTTACTAGCGGGGGCGCCGACGACAGATACGCAGTATTTT. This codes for CASSVPLLAGAPTTDTQYF.

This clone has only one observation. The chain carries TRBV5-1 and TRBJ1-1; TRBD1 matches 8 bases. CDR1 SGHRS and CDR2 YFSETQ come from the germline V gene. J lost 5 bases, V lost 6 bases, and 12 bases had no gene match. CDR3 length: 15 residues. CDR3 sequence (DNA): TGCGCCAGCAAAACAGGGGGTTTAGGGGGTACTGAAGCTTTCTTT. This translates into CASKTGGLGGTEAFF.

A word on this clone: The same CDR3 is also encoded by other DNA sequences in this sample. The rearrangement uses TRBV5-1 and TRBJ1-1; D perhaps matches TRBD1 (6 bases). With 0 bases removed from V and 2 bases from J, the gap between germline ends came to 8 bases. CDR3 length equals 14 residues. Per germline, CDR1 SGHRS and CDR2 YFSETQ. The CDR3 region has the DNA TGCGCCAGCAGCTTGGGACAGGTAAACACTGAAGCTTTCTTT. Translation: CASSLGQVNTEAFF.

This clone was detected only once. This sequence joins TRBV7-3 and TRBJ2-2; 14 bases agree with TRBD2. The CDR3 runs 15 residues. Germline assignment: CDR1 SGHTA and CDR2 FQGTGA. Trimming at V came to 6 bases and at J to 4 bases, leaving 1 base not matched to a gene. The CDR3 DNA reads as TGTGCCAGCAGGGGACTAGCGGGGGTCACCGGGGAGCTGTTTTTT. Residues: CASRGLAGVTGELFF. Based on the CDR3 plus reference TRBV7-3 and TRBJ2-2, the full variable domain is GAGVSQTPSNKVTEKGKYVELRCDPISGHTALYWYRQSLGQGPEFLIYFQGTGAADDSGLPNDRFFAVRPEGSVSTLKIQRTERGDSAVYLCASRGLAGVTGELFFGEGSRLTVL.

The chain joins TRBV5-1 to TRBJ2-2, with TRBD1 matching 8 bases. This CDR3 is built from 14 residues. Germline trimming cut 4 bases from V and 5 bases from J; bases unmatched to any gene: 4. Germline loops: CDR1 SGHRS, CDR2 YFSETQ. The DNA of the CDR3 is TGCGCCAGCAGCCTCCGGACAGGGACCGGGGAGCTGTTTTTT. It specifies CASSLRTGTGELFF.

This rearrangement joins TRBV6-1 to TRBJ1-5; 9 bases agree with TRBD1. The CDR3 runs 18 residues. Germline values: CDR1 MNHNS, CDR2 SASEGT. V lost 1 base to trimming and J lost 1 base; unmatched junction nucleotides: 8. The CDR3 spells CASSEGRTGTGSNQPQHF. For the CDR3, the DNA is TGTGCCAGCAGTGAAGGGCGCACCGGGACAGGGAGCAATCAGCCCCAGCATTTT.

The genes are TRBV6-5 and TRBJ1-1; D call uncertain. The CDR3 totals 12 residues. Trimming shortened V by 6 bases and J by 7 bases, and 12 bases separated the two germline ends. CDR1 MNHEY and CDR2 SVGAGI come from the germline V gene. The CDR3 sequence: CASSTGRLEAFF. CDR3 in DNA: TGTGCCAGCAGCACGGGTAGGCTTGAAGCTTTCTTT.

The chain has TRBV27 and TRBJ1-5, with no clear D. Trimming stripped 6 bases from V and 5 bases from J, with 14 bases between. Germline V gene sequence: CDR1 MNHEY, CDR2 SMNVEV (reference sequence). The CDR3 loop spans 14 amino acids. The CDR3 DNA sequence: TGTGCCAGCAGCCCGGAGGCAGGTTATCAGCCCCAGCATTTT. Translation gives CASSPEAGYQPQHF.

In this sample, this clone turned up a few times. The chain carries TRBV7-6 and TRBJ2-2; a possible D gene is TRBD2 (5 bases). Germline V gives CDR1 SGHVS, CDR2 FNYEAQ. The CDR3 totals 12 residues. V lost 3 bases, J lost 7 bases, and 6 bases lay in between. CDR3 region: CASSFEGGELFF. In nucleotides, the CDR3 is TGTGCCAGCAGCTTTGAGGGCGGGGAGCTGTTTTTT.

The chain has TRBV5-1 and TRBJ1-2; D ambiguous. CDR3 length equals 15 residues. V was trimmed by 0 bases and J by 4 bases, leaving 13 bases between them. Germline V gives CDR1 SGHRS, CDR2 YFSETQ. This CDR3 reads CASSLANSGGYGYTF. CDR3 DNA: TGCGCCAGCAGCTTGGCCAACAGTGGTGGCTATGGCTACACCTTC.

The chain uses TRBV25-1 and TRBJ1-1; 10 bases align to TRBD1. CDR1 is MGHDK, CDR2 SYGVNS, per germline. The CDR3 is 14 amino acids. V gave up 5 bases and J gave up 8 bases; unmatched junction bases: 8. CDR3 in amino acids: CASSSDRGLREAFF. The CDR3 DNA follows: TGTGCCAGCAGTTCCGACAGGGGGCTAAGAGAAGCTTTCTTT.

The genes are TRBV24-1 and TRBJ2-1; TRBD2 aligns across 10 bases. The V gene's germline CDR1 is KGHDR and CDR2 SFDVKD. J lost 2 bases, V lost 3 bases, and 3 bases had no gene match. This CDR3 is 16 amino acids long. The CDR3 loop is CATSDTGTSAYNEQFF. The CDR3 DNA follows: TGTGCCACCAGTGATACCGGGACTAGCGCCTACAATGAGCAGTTCTTC.

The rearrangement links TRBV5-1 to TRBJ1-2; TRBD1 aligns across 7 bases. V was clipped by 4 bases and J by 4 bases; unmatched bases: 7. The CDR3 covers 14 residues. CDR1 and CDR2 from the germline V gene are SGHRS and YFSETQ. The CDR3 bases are TGCGCCAGCAGCCCAGGGGGACAAGGCTATGGCTACACCTTC. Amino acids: CASSPGGQGYGYTF.

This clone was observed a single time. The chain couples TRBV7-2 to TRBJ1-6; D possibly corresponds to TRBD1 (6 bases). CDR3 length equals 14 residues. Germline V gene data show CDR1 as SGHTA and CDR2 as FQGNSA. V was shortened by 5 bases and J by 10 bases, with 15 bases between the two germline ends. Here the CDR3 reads CASSPGTPGSPLHF. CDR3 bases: TGTGCCAGCAGCCCTGGGACACCCGGATCACCCCTCCACTTT.

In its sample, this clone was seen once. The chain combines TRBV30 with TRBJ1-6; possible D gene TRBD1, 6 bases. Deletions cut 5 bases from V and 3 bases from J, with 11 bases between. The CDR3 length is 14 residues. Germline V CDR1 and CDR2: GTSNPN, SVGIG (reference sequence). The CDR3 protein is CAWVGQVYNSPLHF. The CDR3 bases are TGTGCCTGGGTGGGACAAGTCTATAATTCACCCCTCCACTTT. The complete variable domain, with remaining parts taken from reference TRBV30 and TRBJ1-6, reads SQTIHQWPATLVQPVGSPLSLECTVEGTSNPNLYWYRQAAGRGLQLLFYSVGIGQISSEVPQNLSASRPQDRQFILSSKKLLLSDSGFYLCAWVGQVYNSPLHFGNGTRLTVT.

CDR3 nucleotides: TGTGCCAGCAGCTTAGCAGGGGGACATGGCAATCAGCCCCAGCATTTT. It encodes CASSLAGGHGNQPQHF. The gene calls are TRBV7-2 and TRBJ1-5, with D maybe TRBD1 (6 bases). This CDR3 spans 16 amino acids. CDR1 is SGHTA, CDR2 FQGNSA, per germline. The V and J ends lost 0 bases and 2 bases respectively, with 11 bases between them.

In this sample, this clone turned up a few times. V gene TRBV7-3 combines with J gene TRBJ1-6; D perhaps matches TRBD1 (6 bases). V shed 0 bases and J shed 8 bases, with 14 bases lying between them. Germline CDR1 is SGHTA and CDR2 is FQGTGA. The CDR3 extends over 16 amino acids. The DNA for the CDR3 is TGTGCCAGCAGCTTAACCCCAGGGGCAGGGGATTCACCCCTCCACTTT. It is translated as CASSLTPGAGDSPLHF.